This entry lists 20 T cell receptor beta chains sequenced from one sample in a study of response to subunit inactivated influenza vaccine. TCRdb re-called the RT-PCR reads through MiXCR, storing one row per CDR3 protein. The sample lists over 150,000 distinct CDR3 sequences, under 15% occurring once. Specimen: CD8+ T cells sorted from PBMCs, collected about 5 days after vaccination. The receptors originated from a man between 50 and 59 years old who received an inactivated influenza vaccine.

This rearrangement joins TRBV29-1 to TRBJ2-7; possibly TRBD1 for D (5 bases). The V end was cut by 3 bases, the J end by 2 bases, with 14 bases between. Germline V gene data show CDR1 as SQVTM and CDR2 as ANQGSEA. The CDR3 has 14 amino acids. The CDR3 DNA sequence: TGCAGCGTTGAGGGCCTCAGGACACCCTACGAGCAGTACTTC. It yields the protein CSVEGLRTPYEQYF.

V and J are TRBV11-2 and TRBJ2-5; a possible D gene is TRBD2 (6 bases). The CDR3 is made up of 17 amino acids. Germline assignment: CDR1 SGHAT and CDR2 FQNNGV. V gave up 5 bases and J gave up 2 bases, with 21 bases separating them. This CDR3 reads CASSPSEGVLGQETQYF. The CDR3 DNA is TGTGCCAGCAGCCCTTCGGAGGGCGTCCTGGGGCAAGAGACCCAGTACTTC.

The chain joins TRBV12-3 or TRBV12-4 to TRBJ2-3, with 10 bases fitting TRBD1. This CDR3 comprises 20 residues. Unmatched junction bases numbered 19, after V lost 6 bases and J lost 1 base. The CDR3 DNA sequence: TGTGCCAGCAGATCGACACCGACAGGGGGCTCCCCGTGGGGCACAGATACGCAGTATTTT. Amino acid sequence: CASRSTPTGGSPWGTDTQYF.

The chain recombines TRBV29-1 with TRBJ1-1, with D possibly being TRBD1 (6 bases). Trimming took 5 bases from V and 4 from J, leaving 11 bases between them. Germline values: CDR1 SQVTM, CDR2 ANQGSEA. The CDR3 is 12 amino acids. CDR3 residues: CSVSGGATEAFF. The CDR3 nucleotides are TGCAGCGTTTCGGGGGGGGCCACTGAAGCTTTCTTT.

This clonotype was counted only a few times. The gene calls are TRBV20-1 and TRBJ2-2, with unresolved D. Germline V gene data show CDR1 as DFQATT and CDR2 as SNEGSKA (reference sequence). Trimming shortened V by 3 bases and J by 1 base, and 12 bases separated the two germline ends. The CDR3 has 15 residues. The CDR3 DNA sequence: TGCAGTGCTAGTAACGTCGACCTGAACACCGGGGAGCTGTTTTTT. This translates into CSASNVDLNTGELFF.

The J gene is TRBJ2-7, the V gene TRBV20-1, with 9 nucleotides matching TRBD1. The CDR3 is made up of 14 amino acids. Germline V gene sequence: CDR1 DFQATT, CDR2 SNEGSKA (reference sequence). The trim removed 3 bases at V and 4 bases at J, leaving 7 bases unmatched. DNA of the CDR3: TGCAGTGCTAGCTCGGGACAGGGATGGTACGAGCAGTACTTC. Translation gives CSASSGQGWYEQYF.

This clonotype was detected ten times or more. This chain links TRBV6-1 with TRBJ2-2; TRBD2 agrees at 8 bases. The J segment lost 1 base and the V segment lost 11 bases, leaving 9 bases of the junction unmatched. The CDR3 covers 15 residues. CDR1 and CDR2 (germline): MNHNS, SASEGT. The CDR3 protein is CALMREVRNTGELFF. CDR3 sequence (DNA): TGTGCCCTTATGCGGGAGGTGCGGAACACCGGGGAGCTGTTTTTT.

This clonotype was seen more than once but under ten times. CDR3 loop: CASSQDLKKLFF. CDR3 in DNA: TGTGCCAGCAGCCAAGATTTGAAAAAACTGTTTTTT. V is TRBV4-2 and J is TRBJ1-4; D ambiguous. This CDR3 has 12 residues. V was clipped by 0 bases and J by 9 bases, with 5 bases between them. The V gene's germline CDR1 is LGHNA and CDR2 YNFKEQ.

This clonotype showed up many times. The chain carries TRBV5-1 and TRBJ1-1, with D tentatively TRBD1 (6 bases). Deletions cut 1 base from V and 6 bases from J, with 10 bases between. The CDR3 is 13 amino acids. CDR1 SGHRS and CDR2 YFSETQ come from the germline V gene. CDR3 loop: CASSLKGGPEAFF. The CDR3 nucleotides read TGCGCCAGCAGCTTGAAAGGGGGGCCTGAAGCTTTCTTT.

This clonotype was seen only a few times. This chain joins TRBV7-8 and TRBJ2-1, with TRBD2 matching 13 bases. V shed 5 bases, J shed 8 bases, and the junction held 9 bases outside the gene matches. The CDR3 sequence is 16 residues long. CDR1 SGHVS and CDR2 FQNEAQ come from the germline V gene. CDR3 protein: CASSQRLAGGWDEQFF. The CDR3 DNA sequence: TGTGCCAGCAGCCAAAGACTAGCGGGGGGCTGGGATGAGCAGTTCTTC.

The CDR3 DNA reads TGTGCCAGCAGCCTCCTCCCGGGACAGGGGGACCAGCGGGAGAGCACCGGGGAGCTGTTTTTT. This sequence encodes CASSLLPGQGDQRESTGELFF. The chain employs TRBV11-2 and TRBJ2-2; 11 bases are shared with TRBD1. The V gene end was trimmed by 5 bases and the J gene end by 4 bases; junction bases not matched to a gene: 21. This CDR3 spans 21 amino acids. Germline CDR1 reads SGHAT; CDR2 reads FQNNGV.

This clonotype was recorded at least ten times. This chain joins TRBV6-2 or TRBV6-3 and TRBJ2-3; D not resolved. V shed 0 bases and J shed 1 base, with 2 bases lying between them. Germline assignment: CDR1 MNHEY and CDR2 SVGEGT. The CDR3 loop spans 13 amino acids. CDR3 in DNA: TGTGCCAGCAGTTACTCTGGCACAGATACGCAGTATTTT. It codes for CASSYSGTDTQYF.

This clonotype has just one count. The chain has TRBV3-1 and TRBJ2-3, with 7 bases lining up with TRBD2. The V segment lost 5 bases and the J segment 3 bases; nucleotides outside the gene matches: 14. The CDR3 length is 17 residues. The germline V gene encodes CDR1 LGHDT and CDR2 YNNKEL (reference sequence). CDR3 in amino acids: CASSAYVLAETTDTQYF. The CDR3 DNA sequence: TGTGCCAGCAGCGCTTACGTCCTAGCGGAAACTACAGATACGCAGTATTTT.

This clonotype was seen more than once but under ten times. The chain links TRBV6-2 or TRBV6-3 to TRBJ1-4, with unresolved D. Trimming removed 7 bases from V and 3 bases from J, with 15 bases in between. Germline CDR1 reads MNHEY; CDR2 reads SVGEGT. The CDR3 covers 15 residues. The CDR3 reads CASTSGSAANEKLFF. The DNA of the CDR3 is TGTGCCAGCACCTCCGGCAGCGCGGCTAATGAAAAACTGTTTTTT.

This clonotype was recorded a few times. The rearrangement links TRBV4-1 to TRBJ2-7; D not resolved. The CDR3 runs 15 residues. From germline, CDR1 is MGHRA and CDR2 YSYEKL. The V gene lost 1 base and the J gene lost 0 bases, with 10 bases spanning the gap. This CDR3 reads CASSQAVRTSYEQYF. The CDR3 DNA is TGCGCCAGCAGCCAAGCCGTCCGGACCTCCTACGAGCAGTACTTC.

The V and J genes are TRBV6-1 and TRBJ1-2, with D possibly being TRBD1 (6 bases). V was shortened by 8 bases and J by 5 bases, with 12 bases between the two germline ends. Looked up from germline, CDR1 is MNHNS and CDR2 is SASEGT. The CDR3 loop spans 12 amino acids. The CDR3 is CASDGQLYGYTF. The CDR3 nucleotides read TGTGCCAGCGACGGACAGTTGTATGGCTACACCTTC.

The sample holds a few counts of this clonotype. The J gene is TRBJ2-3, the V gene TRBV4-3, with 7 bases fitting TRBD1. V dropped 1 base and J dropped 1; count of bases not matched to a gene: 17. CDR3 length: 20 amino acids. Germline CDR1 reads LGHNA; CDR2 reads YSLEER. The CDR3 spells CASSQGYGSEGGAGTDTQYF. The DNA of the CDR3 is TGCGCCAGCAGCCAAGGATACGGATCAGAAGGGGGCGCCGGCACAGATACGCAGTATTTT.

This clonotype was detected ten times or more. The chain employs TRBV20-1 and TRBJ2-5; 10 bases align to TRBD2. The CDR3 length is 14 residues. CDR1 is DFQATT and CDR2 is SNEGSKA in the germline V gene (reference sequence). V shed 3 bases and J 2 bases; nucleotides not matched to a gene: 3. This CDR3 is CSASELAGQETQYF. The DNA of the CDR3 is TGCAGTGCTAGCGAACTAGCGGGACAAGAGACCCAGTACTTC.

The J gene is TRBJ2-2, the V gene TRBV20-1, with D possibly being TRBD2 (6 bases). V shed 6 bases and J shed 8 bases, with 22 bases lying between them. The germline V gene encodes CDR1 DFQATT and CDR2 SNEGSKA (reference sequence). The CDR3 runs to 15 residues. The CDR3 region is CSATAPSARAGELFF. For the CDR3, the DNA is TGCAGTGCCACCGCCCCTAGCGCGAGGGCAGGGGAGCTGTTTTTT.

In this sample, this clonotype turned up a few times. The chain joins TRBV29-1 to TRBJ2-2; no definite D call. Between the trimmed V and J ends, which lost 1 base and 3 bases, there was a span of 6 bases. This CDR3 comprises 13 residues. The germline V gene encodes CDR1 SQVTM and CDR2 ANQGSEA. Here the CDR3 reads CSVEALHTGELFF. The DNA of the CDR3 is TGCAGCGTTGAAGCCCTACACACCGGGGAGCTGTTTTTT.